Listed below are T cell receptor beta chains from one sample, sequenced in a study of blood T cell repertoires in COVID-19. Generated by immunoSEQ multiplex PCR, the TCRdb table keeps only in-frame clones and is missing some. The top ten hold around 11% of the sample, which has 150,000 to 200,000 clones, around 80% seen once. The sample taken for sequencing was peripheral blood. These receptors all come from a woman at least 80 years old with COVID-19, enrolled during active disease. The CDR3 runs from the conserved cysteine through the conserved F or W. The order of the fields is V gene, J gene, D gene, CDR3 protein. The D gene is left open where the match is weak.

>TRBV18|TRBJ1-4|TRBD1
CASSPRQGMGEKLFF
>TRBV28|TRBJ1-2|TRBD1
CASRIQGTYGYTF
>TRBV7-9|TRBJ2-3|TRBD1
CASSLLIGTGRTDTQYF
>TRBV18|TRBJ2-1|TRBD2
CASSPRSGSDEQFF
>TRBV7-2|TRBJ1-5|TRBD1
CASSLGGQGAQPQHF
>TRBV3-1/TRBV3-2|TRBJ1-2|TRBD1
CASTGQGYNYGYTF
>TRBV5-4|TRBJ2-6|-
CASSLVGGGANVLTF
>TRBV7-9|TRBJ2-1|-
CASSADYRLNEQFF
>TRBV5-6|TRBJ2-5|TRBD1
CASSFPGQGAFETQYF
>TRBV6-5|TRBJ1-2|TRBD1
CASRSRTGNDYGYTF
>TRBV11-2|TRBJ2-3|-
CASSLAGSGAGDTQYF
>TRBV5-1|TRBJ2-1|TRBD2
CASSANSGRAPNEQFF
>TRBV4-2|TRBJ1-5|TRBD1
CASSQDWDSYNQPQHF
>TRBV6-5|TRBJ1-6|-
CASSFQGNSPLHF
>TRBV9|TRBJ1-2|TRBD1
CASSASVGQGNYGYTF
>TRBV19|TRBJ2-3|-
CASSMQGARERDTQYF
>TRBV15|TRBJ1-2|-
CATSRDYGGSGGYTF
>TRBV5-1|TRBJ1-2|-
CASSLERAGLFGYTF
>TRBV19|TRBJ1-1|-
CASSINRETEAFF
>TRBV30|TRBJ2-7|TRBD1
CAWRGYGDRASYEQYF
>TRBV5-6|TRBJ2-2|-
CASIRSESGELFF
>TRBV5-1|TRBJ2-7|TRBD2
CASSFASGKSYEQYF
>TRBV2|TRBJ2-1|TRBD2
CASSSRGGPLNEQFF
>TRBV27|TRBJ2-1|TRBD1
CASTLRGPSYNEQFF
>TRBV25-1|TRBJ2-1|-
CASSEPRAGPSYNEQFF
>TRBV2|TRBJ1-1|-
CASRPGGARTEAFF
>TRBV29-1|TRBJ2-1|TRBD2
CSVEGLAGEKNEQFF
>TRBV30|TRBJ1-2|-
CAWSFGGYGYTF
>TRBV15|TRBJ2-1|TRBD2
CATSRDLAAYNEQFF